Listed below are T cell receptor beta chains from one sample, sequenced in a study of a mutant IDH1 vaccine in newly diagnosed glioma. Profiled with immunoSEQ multiplex PCR; TCRdb holds only in-frame clones, not every one. The sample lists roughly 31,000 clones, roughly 84% occurring once. The antigens these receptors bind are not known. The material was PBMCs, obtained from a glioma patient whose treatment included an IDH1 peptide vaccine. These receptors came from a man between 25 and 39 years old with glioma. Each CDR3 is given with its conserved first and last residue. D genes are given only for firm matches. Size values are once, few and many counts, or a class for expanded clones, and some rows have none.

TRBV5-6,.,TRBJ2-7,once,CASSYRDSPSFKQYF,TGTGCCAGCAGCTACAGGGACTCCCCCTCCTTCAAGCAGTACTTC
TRBV7-8,.,TRBJ2-5,.,CASSSPPGAKEETQYF,TGTGCCAGCAGCTCCCCCCCGGGGGCTAAAGAAGAGACCCAGTACTTC
TRBV5-6,.,TRBJ1-2,.,CASSWDVYTF,TGTGCCAGCAGCTGGGATGTCTACACCTTC
TRBV27,.,TRBJ2-2,.,CASSRHPNTGELFF,TGTGCCAGCAGTCGTCACCCCAATACCGGGGAGCTGTTTTTT
TRBV4-1,.,TRBJ2-7,.,CASSGRVGVEQYF,TGCGCCAGCAGCGGAAGAGTGGGGGTCGAGCAGTACTTC
TRBV14,TRBD2,TRBJ2-5,.,CASSQELRASGRLETQYF,TGTGCCAGCAGCCAAGAGTTACGGGCTAGCGGGAGATTGGAGACCCAGTACTTC
TRBV19,TRBD2,TRBJ2-3,.,CASSITSGSLDTQYF,TGTGCCAGTAGTATTACGAGCGGGAGCCTAGATACGCAGTATTTT
TRBV6-1,.,TRBJ2-7,.,CASSDPYGDVEEQYF,TGTGCCAGCAGTGACCCGTACGGAGACGTTGAGGAGCAGTACTTC
TRBV5-1,TRBD1,TRBJ2-7,.,CASSSVPGQVQYF,TGCGCCAGCAGCTCGGTCCCGGGACAGGTGCAGTACTTC
TRBV9,TRBD1,TRBJ2-1,.,CASSVDRGHNEQFF,TGTGCCAGCAGCGTAGACAGGGGGCACAATGAGCAGTTCTTC
TRBV6-5,.,TRBJ2-1,.,CASSYSRGAANEQFF,TGTGCCAGCAGTTATAGTCGGGGGGCTGCTAATGAGCAGTTCTTC
TRBV9,.,TRBJ1-2,.,CASSPVEPNYGYTF,TGTGCCAGCAGCCCTGTTGAGCCGAACTATGGCTACACCTTC
TRBV13,TRBD2,TRBJ2-1,.,CASTSGSGNNEQFF,TGTGCCAGCACGAGCGGGAGTGGGAATAATGAGCAGTTCTTC
TRBV4-2,.,TRBJ2-1,.,CASLDNRYNEQFF,TGTGCCAGCCTGGACAACCGATACAATGAGCAGTTCTTC
TRBV5-4,.,TRBJ1-5,once,CASSLDSGGEEPQHF,TGTGCCAGCAGCTTGGACAGCGGAGGTGAGGAGCCCCAGCATTTT
TRBV10-3,.,TRBJ1-1,once,CAIRDTGRMNTEAFF,TGTGCCATCCGAGACACAGGGAGGATGAACACTGAAGCTTTCTTT
TRBV13,.,TRBJ1-1,few,CASSYLGATEAFF,TGTGCCAGCAGCTACCTAGGGGCCACTGAAGCTTTCTTT
TRBV7-2,.,TRBJ2-2,.,CASSLIGTGGDTGELFF,TGTGCCAGCAGCTTAATAGGAACGGGGGGCGACACCGGGGAGCTGTTTTTT
TRBV7-3,.,TRBJ1-3,.,CASSLGHGSPTIYF,TGTGCCAGCAGCCTAGGGCACGGCTCTCCCACCATATATTTT
TRBV11-2,.,TRBJ2-7,.,CASSIAHGVNEQYF,TGTGCCAGCAGCATCGCCCATGGAGTAAACGAGCAGTACTTC
TRBV18,TRBD1,TRBJ2-7,.,CASSPPGTGVYEQYF,TGTGCCAGCTCACCACCCGGGACAGGGGTCTACGAGCAGTACTTC
TRBV7-8,TRBD1,TRBJ1-2,.,CASTLDRLANYGYTF,TGTGCCAGCACCCTGGACAGGCTGGCTAACTATGGCTACACCTTC
TRBV4-1,.,TRBJ1-1,.,CASSQDHYGGAPSAFF,TGCGCCAGCAGCCAAGATCATTACGGAGGGGCCCCCTCGGCTTTCTTT
TRBV9,.,TRBJ2-1,.,CASSSRTRQEQFF,TGTGCCAGCAGCTCCCGGACCAGACAGGAGCAGTTCTTC
TRBV5-1,.,TRBJ2-5,.,CASSLAAGTNQETQYF,TGCGCCAGCAGCTTGGCGGCAGGCACCAACCAAGAGACCCAGTACTTC
TRBV5-4,TRBD1,TRBJ1-5,.,CASSYRQGRDSNQPQHF,TGTGCCAGCAGCTATCGACAGGGCCGGGATAGCAATCAGCCCCAGCATTTT
TRBV19,.,TRBJ2-7,.,CASSSTGLTYEQYF,TGTGCCAGTAGTTCGACAGGACTCACCTACGAGCAGTACTTC
TRBV4-3,.,TRBJ1-1,.,CASSQAQYMNTEAFF,TGCGCCAGCAGCCAAGCGCAGTACATGAACACTGAAGCTTTCTTT
TRBV29-1,TRBD1,TRBJ2-3,once,CSADRGIWDTQYF,TGCAGCGCCGACAGGGGGATATGGGATACGCAGTATTTT
TRBV4-1,.,TRBJ1-3,.,CASSQESVGTGYTIYF,TGCGCCAGCAGCCAAGAGAGCGTGGGAACGGGTTACACCATATATTTT
TRBV9,.,TRBJ2-5,.,CASSVGGQETQYF,TGTGCCAGCAGCGTAGGTGGCCAAGAGACCCAGTACTTC
TRBV27,.,TRBJ2-7,.,CASSLKGNEVGYEQYF,TGTGCCAGCAGTTTAAAGGGGAACGAGGTGGGGTACGAGCAGTACTTC
TRBV19,TRBD1,TRBJ1-1,.,CASKGQGAMNTEAFF,TGTGCCAGTAAGGGACAGGGGGCCATGAACACTGAAGCTTTCTTT
TRBV5-6,.,TRBJ1-1,.,CASSYGGKTEAFF,TGTGCCAGCAGCTACGGTGGGAAAACTGAAGCTTTCTTT
TRBV4-3,.,TRBJ1-5,few,CASSQEGGGFQHF,TGCGCCAGCAGCCAAGAGGGGGGCGGGTTCCAGCATTTT
TRBV2,.,TRBJ1-4,.,CASRLGQALGVFNEKLFF,TGTGCCAGCCGGTTAGGCCAGGCCCTGGGGGTTTTTAATGAAAAACTGTTTTTT
TRBV5-1,.,TRBJ2-3,.,CASSLAAGSYTDAQYF,TGCGCCAGCAGCTTGGCGGCAGGTTCCTACACAGATGCGCAGTATTTT
TRBV19,.,TRBJ2-3,.,CASSTTLQGNTDTQYF,TGTGCCAGTAGTACGACCCTACAGGGAAACACAGATACGCAGTATTTT
TRBV4-3,TRBD2,TRBJ2-1,.,CASSRMTGGLARNEQFF,TGCGCCAGCAGCCGGATGACCGGGGGACTAGCCCGCAATGAGCAGTTCTTC
TRBV7-8,.,TRBJ2-6,.,CASSLAYGRITGANVLTF,TGTGCCAGCAGCTTAGCGTACGGCAGGATAACTGGGGCCAACGTCCTGACTTTC
TRBV5-1,.,TRBJ2-7,.,CASSREGGGDEQYF,TGCGCCAGCAGCAGAGAGGGAGGTGGGGACGAGCAGTACTTC
TRBV10-1,.,TRBJ1-1,.,CASSESAGWGTEAFF,TGCGCCAGCAGTGAGTCGGCAGGGTGGGGCACTGAAGCTTTCTTT
TRBV7-2,TRBD2,TRBJ2-3,.,CASSARRSSGEYTDTQYF,TGTGCCAGCAGCGCCCGGCGATCTAGCGGGGAATACACAGATACGCAGTATTTT
TRBV7-8,.,TRBJ2-7,.,CASSLSLDSYEQYF,TGTGCCAGCAGCTTATCCTTGGACAGCTACGAGCAGTACTTC
TRBV6-6,.,TRBJ2-7,.,CASSQGPIPSYEQYF,TGTGCCAGCAGTCAGGGACCCATACCCTCCTACGAGCAGTACTTC
TRBV30,.,TRBJ1-6,.,CAWSGPPLHF,TGTGCCTGGAGTGGACCTCCCCTCCACTTT
TRBV5-1,.,TRBJ2-3,few,CASSLARFLQDTQYF,TGCGCCAGCAGCTTGGCCAGGTTCCTTCAAGATACGCAGTATTTT
TRBV7-9,.,TRBJ2-7,few,CASRLPGGGNGSYEQYF,TGTGCCAGCAGACTACCCGGAGGAGGGAACGGGTCCTACGAGCAGTACTTC
TRBV2,.,TRBJ1-5,.,CASTSEGSSNQPQHF,TGTGCCAGCACCTCTGAGGGAAGTAGCAATCAGCCCCAGCATTTT
TRBV29-1,TRBD2,TRBJ2-1,.,CSVEGMSGRARDEQFF,TGCAGCGTTGAAGGAATGAGCGGGAGGGCCAGGGATGAGCAGTTCTTC
TRBV6-1,TRBD2,TRBJ2-3,few,CASSERGGTQYF,TGTGCCAGCAGTGAGCGGGGGGGTACGCAGTATTTT
TRBV7-9,.,TRBJ2-3,.,CASRYTGTRHTDTQYF,TGTGCCAGCAGGTATACCGGGACCCGCCACACAGATACGCAGTATTTT